This paragraph reports one T cell receptor beta chain. Libraries were prepared by immunoSEQ multiplex PCR; TCRdb keeps only in-frame clonotypes and omits some of them. The table records roughly 220,000 clones, 85% to 90% of them present only once. The data were taken from a study of blood T cell repertoires in COVID-19. CDR3 size: 12 residues. The ends were cut back, 3 bases at V and 6 bases at J, with 3 bases in the middle. Germline V CDR1 and CDR2: MNHEY, SMNVEV (reference sequence). The sample taken for sequencing was peripheral blood. The chain has TRBV27 and TRBJ1-6; no clear D gene. This sequence was found in a woman aged 50 to 65 with COVID-19, enrolled during active disease. CDR3 in DNA: TGTGCCAGCAGTTTCGTTAATTCACCCCTCCACTTT. Protein product: CASSFVNSPLHF.